This entry is about one T cell receptor (beta chain). Its target is not known. TCRdb called the 5' RACE reads again in MiXCR, with one record for every CDR3 protein. The sample contains more than 300,000 distinct CDR3 sequences, about 10% of which appear only once. The data originate from a study of T cells after yellow fever vaccination. Study overall: SMART-Seq v4 Ultra Low Input handled preparation of low-cell-number fractions. Overall study results and limits: One caveat is that FACS-sorted repertoires could contain abundant clonotypes contaminating from the bulk population. Boosting was followed by the reappearance of most primary-vaccination clones (under 97% CD4, 88% CD8).

Germline CDR1 SGHDT, CDR2 YYEEEE. The CDR3 contains 14 residues. With V trimmed by 5 bases and J by 10 bases, 9 bases remained unmatched. The chain carries TRBV5-6 and TRBJ1-6; TRBD1 matches 7 bases. The sequences come from CD4+ T cells sorted from PBMCs, collected 45 days after the yellow fever booster vaccination. The sequence was collected from a man younger than 30 who received the YFV17D yellow fever vaccine. The CDR3 DNA reads as TGTGCCAGCAGTCTAATGGACAGGATATCACCCCTCCACTTT. This sequence encodes CASSLMDRISPLHF. The whole variable domain, filled in from reference TRBV5-6 and TRBJ1-6, reads DAGVTQSPTHLIKTRGQQVTLRCSPKSGHDTVSWYQQALGQGPQFIFQYYEEEERQRGNFPDRFSGHQFPNYSSELNVNALLLGDSALYLCASSLMDRISPLHFGNGTRLTVT.